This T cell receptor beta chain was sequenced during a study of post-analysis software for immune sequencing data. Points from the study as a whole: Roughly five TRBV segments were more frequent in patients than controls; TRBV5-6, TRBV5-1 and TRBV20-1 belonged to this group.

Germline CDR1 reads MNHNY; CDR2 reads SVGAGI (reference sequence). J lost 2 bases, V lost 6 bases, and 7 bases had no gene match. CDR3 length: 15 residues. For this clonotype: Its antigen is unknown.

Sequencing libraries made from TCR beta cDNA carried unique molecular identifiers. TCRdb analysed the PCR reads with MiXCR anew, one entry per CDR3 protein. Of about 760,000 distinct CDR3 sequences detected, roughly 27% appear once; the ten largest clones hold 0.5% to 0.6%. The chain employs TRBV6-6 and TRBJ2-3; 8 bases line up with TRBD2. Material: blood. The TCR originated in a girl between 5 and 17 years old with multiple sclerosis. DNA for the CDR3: TGTGCCAGCAGCTCTCAGCGGGAGAACACAGATACGCAGTATTTT. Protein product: CASSSQRENTDTQYF.